The following is a TCR beta chain sequence with its context. Its antigen is still unknown. The treatment denotes: oral pan-JAK inhibitor, 5-10 mg twice daily. The CDR3 has 14 amino acids. Germline-derived CDR1 and CDR2 are SGHTA and FQGNSA. V was shortened by 5 bases and J by 1 base, with 11 bases between the two germline ends. This sample is drawn from a study of CD8+ T cells in alopecia areata. Study context: Treatment with tofacitinib (6 to 18 months) was followed by 6 months off drug.

Regarding the study as a whole: In lesional scalp, particularly from alopecia totalis/universalis, clonality was higher than in normal scalp.

The authors extracted RNA and reverse transcribed it into cDNA as the sequencing template. TCRdb's copy holds only in-frame clones and misses some; the assay was immunoSEQ multiplex PCR. The sample carries roughly 140,000 clones, 82% recorded once. The material sequenced was CD8+ T cells sorted from blood, taken at week 4, from a patient treated with tofacitinib. The receptor comes from a human donor with alopecia areata. The genes are TRBV7-2 and TRBJ1-1; D gene uncertain. The CDR3 coding sequence is TGTGCCAGCAGCCCGTGGAACCCGAACACTGAAGCTTTCTTT. Protein sequence: CASSPWNPNTEAFF.